The 25 T cell receptor beta chains given below trace back to one sample, sequenced in a study of blood T cells in healthy people across ages. Then a second PCR, running roughly 7 to 11 cycles, was carried out with a sample-barcoded 5' primer and a J-beta primer mix. TCRdb reanalysed the 5' RACE reads using MiXCR and keeps one entry per CDR3 protein. The sample includes hundreds of thousands of distinct CDR3 sequences, around 41% of them seen just once. The specimen sequenced was blood. The receptors here all came from a man older than 75 in good health.

The chain carries TRBV20-1 and TRBJ2-3; maybe TRBD2 (7 bases). The CDR3 consists of 15 residues. Germline V CDR1 and CDR2: DFQATT, SNEGSKA (reference sequence). The ends were cut back, 0 bases at V and 6 bases at J, with 16 bases in the middle. CDR3 DNA: TGCAGTGCTAGAGAGGGGGGGACATGGCGGGATACGCAGTATTTT. Protein: CSAREGGTWRDTQYF.

This chain links TRBV7-9 with TRBJ2-3, with 8 bases aligning to TRBD1. The junction had 11 bases not matched to a gene; V was cut back by 4 bases and J by 2 bases. Germline V lookup: CDR1 SEHNR, CDR2 FQNEAQ (reference sequence). The CDR3 contains 17 residues. In nucleotides, the CDR3 is TGTGCCAGCAGCTCTAACCGGGACAGGAGTTTCACAGATACGCAGTATTTT. It translates to CASSSNRDRSFTDTQYF.

The chain is built from TRBV20-1 and TRBJ2-7, with 8 positions matching TRBD2. The V gene's germline CDR1 is DFQATT and CDR2 SNEGSKA (reference sequence). The CDR3 sequence is 13 residues long. Trimming took 7 bases from V and 0 from J; bases not matched to a gene: 5. The chain's CDR3 is CSVSTSGSYEQYF. CDR3 bases: TGCAGTGTTAGTACTAGCGGCTCCTACGAGCAGTACTTC.

This clonotype appeared a few times. Here the CDR3 reads CASSITGTGGNEQYF. Written as DNA, the CDR3 is TGTGCCAGCAGTATAACCGGGACAGGGGGAAATGAGCAGTACTTC. The V and J genes are TRBV6-2 or TRBV6-3 and TRBJ2-7; 11 bases map to TRBD1. The CDR3 runs to 15 residues. Looked up from germline, CDR1 is MNHEY and CDR2 is SVGEGT. V was clipped by 5 bases and J by 7 bases; unmatched bases: 10.

V usage is TRBV10-3 and J usage is TRBJ1-5; 8 positions agree with TRBD1. The CDR3 sequence is 13 residues long. CDR1 and CDR2 from the germline V gene are ENHRY and SYGVKD. The V and J ends lost 8 bases and 4 bases, in that order; junction bases with no gene match: 4. The chain's CDR3 is CAIGQGSNQPQHF. The CDR3 region has the DNA TGTGCCATCGGACAGGGTTCGAATCAGCCCCAGCATTTT.

This clonotype was picked up a small number of times. The J gene is TRBJ2-2, the V gene TRBV11-1, with 10 bases that match TRBD2. This CDR3 comprises 16 residues. Germline V gene data show CDR1 as SGHAT and CDR2 as FQDESV (reference sequence). The ends lost 3 bases at V and 2 bases at J; junction bases unmatched: 3. Written as DNA, the CDR3 is TGTGCCAGCAGCTTTGGACTAGCGGTAAACACCGGGGAGCTGTTTTTT. Residues: CASSFGLAVNTGELFF. Full variable domain (remainder filled in from reference TRBV11-1 and TRBJ2-2): EAEVAQSPRYKITEKSQAVAFWCDPISGHATLYWYRQILGQGPELLVQFQDESVVDDSQLPKDRFSAERLKGVDSTLKIQPAELGDSAMYLCASSFGLAVNTGELFFGEGSRLTVL.

The CDR3: CASSSQPGQTTGELFF. CDR3 in DNA: TGTGCCAGCAGCTCACAGCCGGGACAGACCACCGGGGAGCTGTTTTTT. The V and J genes are TRBV7-2 and TRBJ2-2, with 7 bases that match TRBD1. CDR3 length: 16 amino acids. Germline lookup yields CDR1 SGHTA and CDR2 FQGNSA. The V segment lost 4 bases and the J segment 4 bases; nucleotides outside the gene matches: 9.

V usage is TRBV2 and J usage is TRBJ2-5; D unclear. The J call may be faulty, since TRBJ2-7 better matches the DNA end. The CDR3 consists of 14 residues. The germline CDR1 and CDR2 sequences are SNHLY and FYNNEI. Here the CDR3 DNA reads TGTGCCAGCAGTTTAGGCAGGCGAACCTACGAGCAGTACTTC. Its translation: CASSLGRRTYEQYF.

The table lists this clonotype with a few counts. The chain joins TRBV12-3 or TRBV12-4 to TRBJ2-3; D not certain. CDR3 length equals 13 residues. The germline V and J ends were trimmed by 2 bases and 5 bases, with 8 bases remaining between them. The CDR3 coding sequence is TGTGCCAGCAGTTTAAGTGGGAAAGATACGCAGTATTTT. Protein product: CASSLSGKDTQYF.

This clonotype was seen only a few times. One junction end disagrees with the germline gene, perhaps due to a read error. The chain combines TRBV20-1 with TRBJ2-5; no firm D call. Germline CDR1 is DFQATT and CDR2 is SNEGSKA (reference sequence). The CDR3 runs to 13 residues. The CDR3 region has the DNA TGCAGTGCTAGGGTTTCTAGGGTGGAGACTCAGTACTTC. This codes for CSARVSRVETQYF.

This clonotype was seen a handful of times. This chain connects TRBV6-5 to TRBJ2-4; 11 bases fit TRBD1. The end of the DNA fits TRBJ2-7 better, so the J call may be wrong. CDR1 MNHEY and CDR2 SVGAGI come from the germline V gene. The length of the CDR3 is 16 residues. The CDR3 DNA is TGTGCCAGCAGTTTAGCCCGGACAGGGGGCATTTACGAGCAGTACTTC. Its protein product is CASSLARTGGIYEQYF.

The chain carries TRBV27 and TRBJ2-5, with 8 nucleotides matching TRBD2. The J call may be faulty, since TRBJ2-7 better matches the DNA end. Germline V gene lookup returns CDR1 MNHEY and CDR2 SMNVEV (reference sequence). The CDR3 has 16 residues. Written as DNA, the CDR3 is TGTGCCAGCGCCATCCCAGGACGAGCGGGAGTGGGCGAGCAGTACTTC. Amino acid sequence: CASAIPGRAGVGEQYF.

This clonotype was found many times. This chain connects TRBV20-1 to TRBJ2-7; 9 bases fit TRBD2. Looked up from germline, CDR1 is DFQATT and CDR2 is SNEGSKA (reference sequence). The V gene end was trimmed by 6 bases and the J gene end by 0 bases; junction bases not matched to a gene: 12. This CDR3 region has 16 residues. The CDR3 DNA sequence: TGCAGTGCACCCCGGGGGGCTAGCGGGATCTCCTACGAGCAGTACTTC. Translated: CSAPRGASGISYEQYF.

This clonotype was counted between two and nine times. This chain connects TRBV20-1 to TRBJ2-3; D gene uncertain. The germline gives CDR1 DFQATT, CDR2 SNEGSKA (reference sequence). The CDR3 has 12 residues. V shed 0 bases and J shed 3 bases, with 4 bases lying between them. The CDR3 bases are TGCAGTGCTAGAGAAAGGACAGATACGCAGTATTTT. It is translated as CSARERTDTQYF.

Concerning this clonotype: Mismatch with germline at one junction end may stem from a read error. The chain employs TRBV9 and TRBJ2-3; TRBD2 matches at 9 bases. Looked up from germline, CDR1 is SGDLS and CDR2 is YYNGEE. The CDR3 extends over 18 amino acids. CDR3 loop: CTSSVDMGLAGGPDTQYF. In DNA, the CDR3 is TGTACCAGCAGCGTAGACATGGGACTAGCCGGCGGCCCAGATACGCAGTATTTT.

The chain combines TRBV6-5 with TRBJ2-3; TRBD2 matches at 10 bases. The CDR3 sequence is 17 residues long. Germline V gene sequence: CDR1 MNHEY, CDR2 SVGAGI. V shed 2 bases and J 5 bases; nucleotides not matched to a gene: 10. The CDR3 loop reads CASSYTRAGGSLDTQYF. CDR3 sequence (DNA): TGTGCCAGCAGTTACACACGAGCGGGGGGGAGTTTAGATACGCAGTATTTT.

The J gene is TRBJ2-5, the V gene TRBV7-8, with 11 bases fitting TRBD2. The CDR3 loop spans 15 amino acids. Per germline, CDR1 SGHVS and CDR2 FQNEAQ. The trim removed 5 bases at V and 4 bases at J, leaving 6 bases unmatched. CDR3 DNA: TGTGCCAGCAGCCCCCTCGGACTAGCGGGAGAGACCCAGTACTTC. This gives the protein CASSPLGLAGETQYF. Full variable domain (outside the CDR3, taken from reference TRBV7-8 and TRBJ2-5): GAGVSQSPRYKVAKRGQDVALRCDPISGHVSLFWYQQALGQGPEFLTYFQNEAQLDKSGLPSDRFFAERPEGSVSTLKIQRTQQEDSAVYLCASSPLGLAGETQYFGPGTRLLVL.

In regard to this clonotype: A much larger clonotype is one base distant, so this may be a read error. The chain joins TRBV20-1 to TRBJ2-2, with unresolved D. The germline gives CDR1 DFQATT, CDR2 SNEGSKA (reference sequence). This CDR3 is built from 13 residues. The V and J ends lost 2 bases and 3 bases respectively, with 7 bases between them. CDR3 DNA: TGCAGTGCTAGATGGAGAGACACCGGGGAGCTGTTTTTT. This translates into CSARWRDTGELFF.

This clonotype occurred many times. The gene calls are TRBV28 and TRBJ2-1, with 8 bases fitting TRBD1. J gave up 8 bases and V 5 bases, and 11 bases lay outside the gene matches. Germline-derived CDR1 and CDR2 are MDHEN and SYDVKM. The CDR3 has 15 residues. This CDR3 is CASSPSGQGQDEQFF. The CDR3 DNA follows: TGTGCCAGCAGTCCCTCCGGACAGGGTCAGGATGAGCAGTTCTTC.

V gene TRBV6-2 or TRBV6-3 combines with J gene TRBJ2-3; perhaps TRBD2 as D (6 bases). The CDR3 consists of 15 residues. Between the trimmed V and J ends, which lost 3 bases and 2 bases, there was a span of 12 bases. Germline V gene lookup returns CDR1 MNHEY and CDR2 SVGEGT. CDR3 nucleotide sequence: TGTGCCAGCAGTTATGGCGGGGCCCACACAGATACGCAGTATTTT. Amino acids: CASSYGGAHTDTQYF.

This clonotype has a handful of counts. V is TRBV11-3 and J is TRBJ2-3; 9 positions match TRBD2. The germline CDR1 and CDR2 sequences are SGHNT and YENEEA. V shed 5 bases, J shed 0 bases, and the junction held 9 bases outside the gene matches. There are 17 residues in the CDR3. The CDR3 sequence is CASSRSSGDSSTDTQYF. CDR3 DNA: TGTGCCAGCAGCCGGTCTAGCGGGGATTCTAGCACAGATACGCAGTATTTT.

The chain is built from TRBV5-1 and TRBJ2-7; maybe TRBD2 (5 bases). Germline CDR1 and CDR2: SGHRS and YFSETQ. Trimming removed 4 bases at V and 5 bases at J, with 10 bases between. The CDR3 has 12 amino acids. The CDR3 loop reads CASSQTGDEQYF. CDR3 bases: TGCGCCAGCAGCCAGACCGGGGACGAGCAGTACTTC.

This clonotype was seen a handful of times. The chain has TRBV4-3 and TRBJ1-1; D is unresolved. This CDR3 comprises 15 residues. The ends were cut back, 0 bases at V and 6 bases at J, with 14 bases in the middle. Germline CDR1 LGHNA, CDR2 YSLEER. The CDR3 DNA sequence: TGCGCCAGCAGCCAAGAACATGTCAGTATAGCTGAAGCTTTCTTT. Translation gives CASSQEHVSIAEAFF.

This clonotype was picked up a small number of times. The chain combines TRBV20-1 with TRBJ2-3; D ambiguous. The CDR3 is made up of 12 amino acids. With 5 bases removed from V and 1 base from J, the gap between germline ends came to 7 bases. Looked up from germline, CDR1 is DFQATT and CDR2 is SNEGSKA (reference sequence). The CDR3 loop is CSAPWGTDTQYF. The CDR3 DNA sequence: TGCAGTGCTCCCTGGGGCACAGATACGCAGTATTTT.

The J gene is TRBJ2-2, the V gene TRBV27, with D maybe TRBD1 (6 bases). This CDR3 comprises 15 residues. Trimming stripped 3 bases from V and 4 bases from J, with 12 bases between. The germline V gene has CDR1 MNHEY and CDR2 SMNVEV (reference sequence). The CDR3 protein is CASSFSGTSTGELFF. The CDR3 bases are TGTGCCAGCAGTTTTTCCGGGACAAGCACCGGGGAGCTGTTTTTT.